Given below is one T cell receptor beta chain in context. CDR1 is SGHAT and CDR2 is FQNNGV in the germline V gene. This CDR3 has 15 amino acids. J lost 3 bases, V lost 4 bases, and 5 bases had no gene match. Assay: immunoSEQ multiplex PCR; the TCRdb copy retains only in-frame clones and omits some. This sample has 200,000 to 300,000 clones, with roughly 81% found just once. This sample is drawn from a study of blood T cell repertoires in COVID-19. The chain couples TRBV11-2 to TRBJ1-1; 10 nucleotides align to TRBD1. This receptor was taken from a woman older than 75 with COVID-19, enrolled during active disease. Specimen: peripheral blood. The CDR3 spells CASSYTGTGDTEAFF. The CDR3 DNA follows: TGTGCCAGCAGCTACACCGGGACAGGGGACACTGAAGCTTTCTTT.